Listed below are T cell receptor beta chains from one sample, sequenced in a study of cytomegalovirus exposure and HLA in healthy donors. Generated by immunoSEQ multiplex PCR, the TCRdb table keeps only in-frame clones and is missing some. Among about 190,000 clones listed, roughly four fifths were seen once. The source material was PBMCs. Every receptor here comes from a woman aged 25-40 years in good health and CMV-seropositive. Both conserved end residues are part of each CDR3. Each record gives: clone size, D gene, V gene, J gene, CDR3 DNA, CDR3 protein. The D gene is left open where the match is weak. Clone size is given for some rows only: seen once, a few or many times, or a class if the clone is expanded.

>-|TRBD2|TRBV11-2|TRBJ2-1
TGTGCCAGCACCGTCTTAGCGGGAGGACCCTACAATGAGCAGTTCTTC
CASTVLAGGPYNEQFF
>-|TRBD2|TRBV7-9|TRBJ2-7
TGTGCCAGCAGCCCGAGCGGGAATGGAGTCTTGGGGGAGCAGTACTTC
CASSPSGNGVLGEQYF
>once|TRBD2|TRBV23-1|TRBJ2-5
TGCGCCAGCACCCCAAGGGAGGGCCGGTCGGCCCAGTACTTC
CASTPREGRSAQYF
>-|-|TRBV5-1|TRBJ2-7
TGCGCCAGCAGCCCTTCCGGAGAGGCCTACGAGCAGTACTTC
CASSPSGEAYEQYF
>-|-|TRBV7-9|TRBJ1-2
TGTGCCAGCAGCTGGGGGGAAGTCGGCGGCTACACCTTC
CASSWGEVGGYTF
>-|-|TRBV25-1|TRBJ1-1
TGTGCCACCTCCCGGACATTGAACACTGAAGCTTTCTTT
CATSRTLNTEAFF
>-|TRBD1|TRBV28|TRBJ1-2
TGTGCCAGCAGTTCCCCGGACAGGGTTTTTGGCTACACCTTC
CASSSPDRVFGYTF
>-|-|TRBV29-1|TRBJ1-3
TGCAGCGTTGAAAGGCAGGAGGCCTTGTCAAACACCATATATTTT
CSVERQEALSNTIYF
>-|TRBD2|TRBV7-9|TRBJ2-1
TGTGCCAGCAGCCTGGTCCCGGGACTAGCGCCGTGGGAACAGTTCTTC
CASSLVPGLAPWEQFF
>-|-|TRBV28|TRBJ2-7
TGTGCCAGCAGTTTAGAGGGGGCCTACGAGCAGTACTTC
CASSLEGAYEQYF
>-|TRBD2|TRBV5-5|TRBJ2-1
TGTGCCAGCAGCTTGGCCGTGACTAGCGGGAGGGCCGGGAATGAGCAGTTCTTC
CASSLAVTSGRAGNEQFF
>-|-|TRBV28|TRBJ1-2
TGTGCCAGCACTAGGGGAGGGTTCGGCTACACCTTC
CASTRGGFGYTF
>-|TRBD2|TRBV9|TRBJ2-7
TGTGCCAGCAGCTTCACGTCGGGGGGGGCCCAAAACTACGAGCAGTACTTC
CASSFTSGGAQNYEQYF
>-|TRBD2|TRBV7-2|TRBJ2-1
TGTGCCAGCAGCACAGGACTAGTCAATGAGCAGTTCTTC
CASSTGLVNEQFF
>-|-|TRBV28|TRBJ1-1
TGTGCCAGCAGCCTACCAACAGGGCAAGCTTTCTTT
CASSLPTGQAFF
>-|-|TRBV7-9|TRBJ2-7
TGTGCCAGCAGCTTGAATCCTAGTTCTGCCTACGAGCAGTACTTC
CASSLNPSSAYEQYF
>few|TRBD2|TRBV19|TRBJ2-7
TGTGCCAGTAAGAATAGCGGGAGTTCCTACGAGCAGTACTTC
CASKNSGSSYEQYF
>-|TRBD2|TRBV6-5|TRBJ2-3
TGTGCCAGCAGCCCCGGACTAGCGGGAGGTTATACGCAGTATTTT
CASSPGLAGGYTQYF
>-|-|TRBV7-9|TRBJ2-7
TGTGCCAGCAGCTCGTTACAGGGAAAAGATTACGAGCAGTACTTC
CASSSLQGKDYEQYF
>once|TRBD2|TRBV27|TRBJ2-4
TGTGCCAGCAGCGGGGGGGGCCCCAAAAACATTCAGTACTTC
CASSGGGPKNIQYF
>-|-|TRBV4-2|TRBJ2-7
TGTGCCAGCAGCCAAGGACTTTCCCCAGACTACGAGCAGTACTTC
CASSQGLSPDYEQYF
>-|TRBD1|TRBV7-9|TRBJ1-2
TGTGCCAGCAGCCGACAGGGGGCGCGGAGTGGCTACACCTTC
CASSRQGARSGYTF
>few|-|TRBV5-4|TRBJ2-3
TGTGCCAGCAGCTTCCAGCAGGCAGATACGCAGTATTTT
CASSFQQADTQYF
>-|-|TRBV27|TRBJ2-3
TGTGCCAGCAGTTTACGGTATAGCGTCGAAACAGATACGCAGTATTTT
CASSLRYSVETDTQYF
>-|TRBD2|TRBV5-1|TRBJ2-7
TGCGCCAGCAGCTTGGGCCTAGCGGCCCCGAACTCACTCTACGAGCAGTACTTC
CASSLGLAAPNSLYEQYF
>-|-|TRBV2|TRBJ2-7
TGTGCCAGCAGTGACCAAGGTAGCGGCTACGAGCAGTACTTC
CASSDQGSGYEQYF
>once|-|TRBV6-5|TRBJ1-2
TGTGCCAGCAGTCGACGTGGACATTCGGGCTACACCTTC
CASSRRGHSGYTF
>few|TRBD1|TRBV6-5|TRBJ1-5
TGTGCCAGCAGTTACTCGATAGGGGGCGAGCAGCCCCAGCATTTT
CASSYSIGGEQPQHF
>-|TRBD2|TRBV7-7|TRBJ2-1
TGTGCCAGCAGCCCGACCCCGGGACTAGCGGGAGGAACCTACAATGAGCAGTTCTTC
CASSPTPGLAGGTYNEQFF
>-|-|TRBV19|TRBJ1-5
TGTGCCACCGGGACTTTCTTCCAGCATTTT
CATGTFFQHF
>-|-|TRBV28|TRBJ2-1
TGTGCCAGCAGTTCTGGACCCAGGGCTAGGGTCTTC
CASSSGPRARVF
>-|TRBD2|TRBV28|TRBJ2-3
TGTGCCAGCAGTAAGAAACCGGGACTAGCGGAGTCAGATACGCAGTATTTT
CASSKKPGLAESDTQYF
>-|TRBD2|TRBV5-6|TRBJ2-4
TGTGCCAGCAGCCCCGGGACTAGCGGGAGATCGGGAAACATTCAGTACTTC
CASSPGTSGRSGNIQYF
>once|TRBD1|TRBV27|TRBJ1-5
TGTGCCAGCAGTCCGCAGGGGGGTCAGCCCCAGCATTTT
CASSPQGGQPQHF
>-|-|TRBV6-1|TRBJ1-1
TGTGCCAGCAGTGAAGAAGGGTACGGGTTGGGGGCGAGTGACACTGAAGCTTTCTTT
CASSEEGYGLGASDTEAFF
>-|-|TRBV19|TRBJ2-7
TGTGCCAGTAGTATCAGCATCGCGCGGACAAGCTCCTACGAGCAGTACTTC
CASSISIARTSSYEQYF
>-|TRBD2|TRBV5-1|TRBJ2-7
TGCGCCAGCAGCTCTTCTCCCCCGCCTAGCGGGTCTTTATTCTTC
CASSSSPPPSGSLFF
>-|-|TRBV9|TRBJ1-3
TGTGCCAGCAGCGTTGACAGTGCTGGAAACACCATATATTTT
CASSVDSAGNTIYF
>-|-|TRBV7-9|TRBJ1-1
TGTGCCAGCAGCGATCCGGGAGACCTGAACACTGAAGCTTTCTTT
CASSDPGDLNTEAFF
>-|TRBD1|TRBV6-1|TRBJ2-7
TGTGCCAGCAGTGCCCGGGACAGACTTTACGAGCAGTACTTC
CASSARDRLYEQYF
>few|-|TRBV2|TRBJ2-2
TGTGCCAGCAGGGCAGGACAGTACACCGGGGAGCTGTTTTTT
CASRAGQYTGELFF
>-|TRBD2|TRBV7-6|TRBJ2-2
TGTGCCAGCAGCTCCCGACTAGCGGATACCGGGGAGCTGTTTTTT
CASSSRLADTGELFF
>few|-|TRBV6-5|TRBJ1-4
TGTGCCAGCAGTAACCACCCGGGGAAACTGTTTTTT
CASSNHPGKLFF
>-|-|TRBV9|TRBJ2-7
TGTGCCAGCAGCGTAGACGGAGGTGTCGAGCAGTACTTC
CASSVDGGVEQYF
>few|-|TRBV28|TRBJ1-1
TGTGCCAGCACGGGGGGATCATTGACTGAAGCTTTCTTT
CASTGGSLTEAFF
>-|-|TRBV23-1|TRBJ2-1
TGCGCCAGCAGATTTGACAGGCGCACCTACAATGAGCAGTTCTTC
CASRFDRRTYNEQFF
>few|TRBD2|TRBV2|TRBJ2-3
TGTGCCAGCATCCCGGGACTAGCTTTCACAGATACGCAGTATTTT
CASIPGLAFTDTQYF
>-|TRBD1|TRBV7-2|TRBJ1-5
TGTGCCAGCAGCTGGGACAGGGGCAATCAGCCCCAGCATTTT
CASSWDRGNQPQHF
>-|TRBD1|TRBV15|TRBJ2-5
TGTGCCACCAGCCGACAGGGCCTGGGAGAGACCCAGTACTTC
CATSRQGLGETQYF
>few|TRBD2|TRBV7-9|TRBJ2-7
TGTGCCAGCAGCTCAGAGAAGCGGGAGATCTACGAGCAGTACTTC
CASSSEKREIYEQYF
>-|-|TRBV27|TRBJ2-1
TGTGCCAGCAGTTTATACACCGACAATGAGCAGTTCTTC
CASSLYTDNEQFF
>few|TRBD1|TRBV4-3|TRBJ1-5
TGCGCCAGCAGCCAGATGACAGGGAGCAATCAGCCCCAGCATTTT
CASSQMTGSNQPQHF
>few|-|TRBV11-2|TRBJ1-1
TGTGCCAGCAGCTTAGGTCGAGGCTTGAACACTGAAGCTTTCTTT
CASSLGRGLNTEAFF
>-|-|TRBV19|TRBJ1-2
TGTGCCAGTAACGCTGACAGGACCAACTATGGCTACACCTTC
CASNADRTNYGYTF
>-|TRBD2|TRBV7-2|TRBJ2-7
TGTGCCAGCAGCTCGCTAGCGGGAGGGCCCGGGAAAGAGCAGTACTTC
CASSSLAGGPGKEQYF